The subject of this entry is one T cell receptor (beta chain). Here immunoSEQ multiplex PCR was the method, and the copy in TCRdb shows in-frame clones only, minus some. The sample carries fewer than 120,000 clones, around nine tenths recorded once. V was shortened by 1 base and J by 1 base, with 14 bases between the two germline ends. This CDR3 has 16 amino acids. The germline CDR1 and CDR2 sequences are LGHDT and YNNKEL (reference sequence). This sample was taken from a study of T cell responses to AZD1222 COVID-19 vaccine. The clonotype was recovered from an adult in good health. The chain has TRBV3-1 (or the pseudogene TRBV3-2) and TRBJ2-7; tentatively, D is TRBD2 (7 bases). The material was peripheral blood, obtained on day 0 of AZD1222 vaccination. CDR3 protein: CASSQVPGRGSYEQYF. The CDR3 DNA reads TGTGCCAGCAGCCAAGTTCCGGGGAGGGGGTCCTACGAGCAGTACTTC.